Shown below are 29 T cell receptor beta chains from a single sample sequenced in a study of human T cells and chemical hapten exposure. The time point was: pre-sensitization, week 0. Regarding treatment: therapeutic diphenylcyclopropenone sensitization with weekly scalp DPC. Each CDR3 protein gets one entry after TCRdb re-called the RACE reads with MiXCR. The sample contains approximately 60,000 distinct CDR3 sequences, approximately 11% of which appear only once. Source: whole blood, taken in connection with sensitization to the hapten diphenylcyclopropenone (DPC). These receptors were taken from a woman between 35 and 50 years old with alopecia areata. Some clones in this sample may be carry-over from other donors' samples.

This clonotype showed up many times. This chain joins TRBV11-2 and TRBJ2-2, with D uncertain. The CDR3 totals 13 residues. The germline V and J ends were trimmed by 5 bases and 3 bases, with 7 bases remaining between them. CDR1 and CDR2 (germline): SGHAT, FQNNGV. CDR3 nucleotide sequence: TGTGCCAGCAGCACCCAGGACACCGGGGAGCTGTTTTTT. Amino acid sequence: CASSTQDTGELFF.

CDR3 coding DNA: TGCAGTGCTAGAGTACCGGGACACAAGGAAGGCTACACCTTC. Protein sequence: CSARVPGHKEGYTF. This chain connects TRBV20-1 to TRBJ1-2; maybe TRBD1 (6 bases). CDR1 is DFQATT, CDR2 SNEGSKA, per germline (reference sequence). V was pared by 1 base and J by 8 bases, with 17 bases between. This CDR3 spans 14 amino acids.

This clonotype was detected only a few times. The CDR3 DNA reads TGTGCCAGCAGTCCGGAACCCGGGACAGGGGTAGATCCAGATACGCAGTATTTT. Amino acids: CASSPEPGTGVDPDTQYF. The gene calls are TRBV12-3 or TRBV12-4 and TRBJ2-3; 10 bases agree with TRBD1. This CDR3 is 18 amino acids long. Unmatched junction bases numbered 15, after V lost 5 bases and J lost 4 bases.

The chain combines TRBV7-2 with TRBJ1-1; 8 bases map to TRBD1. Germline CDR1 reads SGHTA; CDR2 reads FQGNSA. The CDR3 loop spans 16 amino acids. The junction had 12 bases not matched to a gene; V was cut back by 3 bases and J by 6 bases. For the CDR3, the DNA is TGTGCCAGCAGCTTTTATCGGACAGGGAAGAAATCTGAAGCTTTCTTT. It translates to CASSFYRTGKKSEAFF. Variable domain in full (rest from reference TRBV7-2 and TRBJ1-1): GAGVSQSPSNKVTEKGKDVELRCDPISGHTALYWYRQSLGQGLEFLIYFQGNSAPDKSGLPSDRFSAERTGGSVSTLTIQRTQQEDSAVYLCASSFYRTGKKSEAFFGQGTRLTVV.

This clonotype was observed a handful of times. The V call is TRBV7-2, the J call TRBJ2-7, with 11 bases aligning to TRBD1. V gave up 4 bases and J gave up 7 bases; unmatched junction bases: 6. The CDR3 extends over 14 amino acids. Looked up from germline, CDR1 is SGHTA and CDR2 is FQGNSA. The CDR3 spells CASSSGQGALEQYF. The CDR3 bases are TGTGCCAGCAGCTCCGGACAGGGGGCCTTAGAGCAGTACTTC. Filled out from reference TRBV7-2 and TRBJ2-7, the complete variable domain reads GAGVSQSPSNKVTEKGKDVELRCDPISGHTALYWYRQSLGQGLEFLIYFQGNSAPDKSGLPSDRFSAERTGGSVSTLTIQRTQQEDSAVYLCASSSGQGALEQYFGPGTRLTVT.

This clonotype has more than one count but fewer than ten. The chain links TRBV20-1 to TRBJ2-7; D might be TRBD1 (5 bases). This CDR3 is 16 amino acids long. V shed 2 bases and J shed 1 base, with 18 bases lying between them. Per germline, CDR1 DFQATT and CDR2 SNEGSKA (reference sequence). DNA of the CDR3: TGCAGTGCTAGATCCGACCCAGGGTTGGCGTCCTACGAGCAGTACTTC. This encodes CSARSDPGLASYEQYF.

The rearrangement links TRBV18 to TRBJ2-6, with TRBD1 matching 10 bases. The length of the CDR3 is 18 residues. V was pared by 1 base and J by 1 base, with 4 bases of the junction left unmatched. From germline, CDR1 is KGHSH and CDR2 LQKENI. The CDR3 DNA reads TGTGCCAGCTCACCACGAGGGACAGGGGAGTCTGGGGCCAACGTCCTGACTTTC. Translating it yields CASSPRGTGESGANVLTF.

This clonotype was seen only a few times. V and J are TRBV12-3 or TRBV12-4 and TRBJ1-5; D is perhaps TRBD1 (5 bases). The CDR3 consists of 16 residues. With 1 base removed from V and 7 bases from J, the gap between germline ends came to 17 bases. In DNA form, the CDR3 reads TGTGCCAGCAGTTTAGAGGCCAGGGCGGTAGGGCAGCCCCAGCATTTT. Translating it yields CASSLEARAVGQPQHF.

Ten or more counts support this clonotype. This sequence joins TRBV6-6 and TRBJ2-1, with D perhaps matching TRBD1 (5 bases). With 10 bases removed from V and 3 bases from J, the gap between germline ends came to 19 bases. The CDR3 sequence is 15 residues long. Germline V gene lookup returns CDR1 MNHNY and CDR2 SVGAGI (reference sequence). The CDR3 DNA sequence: TGTGCCACCGACAAGGGGTCGGAACGCTACAATGAGCAGTTCTTC. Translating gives CATDKGSERYNEQFF.

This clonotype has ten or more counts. The CDR3 DNA is TGTGCCAGTAGTATTGGGGTTTTTGAGCAGTTCTTC. The encoded protein is CASSIGVFEQFF. V usage is TRBV19 and J usage is TRBJ2-1; D is unresolved. The germline gives CDR1 LNHDA, CDR2 SQIVND (reference sequence). This CDR3 is 12 amino acids long. Trimming cost V 3 bases and J 9 bases, with 9 bases left between them.

The CDR3 protein is CASSGFTDTQYF. In DNA form, the CDR3 reads TGTGCCAGCAGTGGATTTACGGATACGCAGTATTTT. The rearrangement uses TRBV28 and TRBJ2-3; D call uncertain. Germline loops: CDR1 MDHEN, CDR2 SYDVKM. The CDR3 has 12 residues. Deletions cut 5 bases from V and 6 bases from J, with 9 bases between.

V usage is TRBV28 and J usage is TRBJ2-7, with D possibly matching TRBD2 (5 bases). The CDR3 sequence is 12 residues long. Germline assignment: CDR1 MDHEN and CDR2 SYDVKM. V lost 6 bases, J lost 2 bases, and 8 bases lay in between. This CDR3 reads CASRKGAYEQYF. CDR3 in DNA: TGTGCCAGCAGAAAGGGAGCCTACGAGCAGTACTTC.

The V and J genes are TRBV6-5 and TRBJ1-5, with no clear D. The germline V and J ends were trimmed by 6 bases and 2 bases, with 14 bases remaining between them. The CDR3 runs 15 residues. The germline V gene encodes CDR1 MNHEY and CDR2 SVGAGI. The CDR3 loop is CASSRRSNGNQPQHF. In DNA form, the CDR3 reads TGTGCCAGCAGCCGGCGGAGCAACGGCAATCAGCCCCAGCATTTT.

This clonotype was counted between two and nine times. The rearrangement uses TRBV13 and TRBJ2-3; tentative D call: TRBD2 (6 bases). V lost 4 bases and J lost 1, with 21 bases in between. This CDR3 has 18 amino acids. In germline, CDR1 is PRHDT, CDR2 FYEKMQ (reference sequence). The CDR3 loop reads CASSSRMGEDVGTDTQYF. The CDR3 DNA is TGTGCCAGCAGCTCCCGGATGGGGGAGGACGTAGGCACAGATACGCAGTATTTT.

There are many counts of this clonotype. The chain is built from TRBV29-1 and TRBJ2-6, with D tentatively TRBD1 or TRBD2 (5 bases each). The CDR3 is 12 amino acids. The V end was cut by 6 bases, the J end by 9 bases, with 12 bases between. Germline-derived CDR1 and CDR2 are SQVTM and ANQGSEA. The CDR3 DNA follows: TGCAGCGTGGGGGAATCCCACAACGTCCTGACTTTC. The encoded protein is CSVGESHNVLTF.

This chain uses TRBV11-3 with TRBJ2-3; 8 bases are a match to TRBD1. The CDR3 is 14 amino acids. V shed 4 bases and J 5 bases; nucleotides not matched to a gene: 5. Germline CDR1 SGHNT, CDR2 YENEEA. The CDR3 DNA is TGTGCCAGCAGCTCCAGGGGGCAGGGAGATACGCAGTATTTT. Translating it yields CASSSRGQGDTQYF. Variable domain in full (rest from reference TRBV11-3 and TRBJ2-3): EAGVVQSPRYKIIEKKQPVAFWCNPISGHNTLYWYLQNLGQGPELLIRYENEEAVDDSQLPKDRFSAERLKGVDSTLKIQPAELGDSAVYLCASSSRGQGDTQYFGPGTRLTVL.

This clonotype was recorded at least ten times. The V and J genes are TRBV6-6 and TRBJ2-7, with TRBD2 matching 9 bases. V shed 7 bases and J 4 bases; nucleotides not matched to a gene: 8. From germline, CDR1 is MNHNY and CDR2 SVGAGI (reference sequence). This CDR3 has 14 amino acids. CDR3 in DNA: TGTGCCAGCAACCAACAGCGGGAGGTATACGAGCAGTACTTC. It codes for CASNQQREVYEQYF.

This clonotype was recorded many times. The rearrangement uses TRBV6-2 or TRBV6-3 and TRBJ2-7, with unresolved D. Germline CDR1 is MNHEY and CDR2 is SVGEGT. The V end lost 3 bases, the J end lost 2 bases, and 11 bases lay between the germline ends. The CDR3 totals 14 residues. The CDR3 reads CASSYMGRAYEQYF. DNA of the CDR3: TGTGCCAGCAGTTATATGGGCAGAGCCTACGAGCAGTACTTC.

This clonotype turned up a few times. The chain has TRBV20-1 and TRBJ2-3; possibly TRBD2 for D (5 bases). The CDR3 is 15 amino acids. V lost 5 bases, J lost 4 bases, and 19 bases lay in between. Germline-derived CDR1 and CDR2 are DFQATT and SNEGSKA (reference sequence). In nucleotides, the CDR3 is TGCAGTGCTCCCACTGTGAGGGTCTCGGCAGATACGCAGTATTTT. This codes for CSAPTVRVSADTQYF.

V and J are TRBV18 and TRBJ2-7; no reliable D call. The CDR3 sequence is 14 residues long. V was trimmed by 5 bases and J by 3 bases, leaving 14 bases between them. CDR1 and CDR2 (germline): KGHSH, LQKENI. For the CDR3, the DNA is TGTGCCAGCTCAGCTACAGACACTATCTACGAGCAGTACTTC. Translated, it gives CASSATDTIYEQYF. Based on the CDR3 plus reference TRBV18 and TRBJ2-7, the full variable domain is NAGVMQNPRHLVRRRGQEARLRCSPMKGHSHVYWYRQLPEEGLKFMVYLQKENIIDESGMPKERFSAEFPKEGPSILRIQQVVRGDSAAYFCASSATDTIYEQYFGPGTRLTVT.

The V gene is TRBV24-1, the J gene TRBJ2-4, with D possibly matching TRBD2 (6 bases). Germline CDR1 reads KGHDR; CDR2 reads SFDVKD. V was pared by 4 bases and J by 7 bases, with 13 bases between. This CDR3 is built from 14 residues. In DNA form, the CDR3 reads TGTGCCACCAGTGAAGGAGGGTTCGAGAACATTCAGTACTTC. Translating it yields CATSEGGFENIQYF.

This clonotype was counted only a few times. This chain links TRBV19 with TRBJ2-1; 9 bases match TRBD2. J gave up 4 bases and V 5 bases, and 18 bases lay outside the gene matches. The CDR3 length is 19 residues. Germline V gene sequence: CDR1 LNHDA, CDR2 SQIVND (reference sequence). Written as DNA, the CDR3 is TGTGCCAGTAGTGCATTCCCTAGCGGGGCCACGGGCGAGTACAATGAGCAGTTCTTC. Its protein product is CASSAFPSGATGEYNEQFF.

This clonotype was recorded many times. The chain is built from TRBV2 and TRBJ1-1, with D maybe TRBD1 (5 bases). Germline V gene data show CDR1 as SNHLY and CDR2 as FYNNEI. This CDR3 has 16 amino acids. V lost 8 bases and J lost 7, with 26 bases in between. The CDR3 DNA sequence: TGTGCCAGCCCTTTGAGGGACGACACCTCTGAAGGTGAAGCTTTCTTT. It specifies CASPLRDDTSEGEAFF.

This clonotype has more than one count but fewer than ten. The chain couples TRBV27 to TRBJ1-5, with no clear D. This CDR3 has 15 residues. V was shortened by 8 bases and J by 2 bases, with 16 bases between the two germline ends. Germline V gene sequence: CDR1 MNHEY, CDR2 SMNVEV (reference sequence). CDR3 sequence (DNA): TGTGCCAGCCGCCCATTCGGTAGGGGCAATCAGCCCCAGCATTTT. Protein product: CASRPFGRGNQPQHF.

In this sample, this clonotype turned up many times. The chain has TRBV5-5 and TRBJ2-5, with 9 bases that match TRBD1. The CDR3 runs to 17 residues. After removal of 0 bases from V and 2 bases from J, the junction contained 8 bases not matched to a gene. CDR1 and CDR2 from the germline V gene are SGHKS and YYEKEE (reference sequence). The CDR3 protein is CASSLAGQGPRQETQYF. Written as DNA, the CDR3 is TGTGCCAGCAGCTTGGCGGGACAGGGCCCGCGTCAAGAGACCCAGTACTTC. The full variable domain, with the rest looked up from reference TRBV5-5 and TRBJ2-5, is DAGVTQSPTHLIKTRGQQVTLRCSPISGHKSVSWYQQVLGQGPQFIFQYYEKEERGRGNFPDRFSARQFPNYSSELNVNALLLGDSALYLCASSLAGQGPRQETQYFGPGTRLLVL.

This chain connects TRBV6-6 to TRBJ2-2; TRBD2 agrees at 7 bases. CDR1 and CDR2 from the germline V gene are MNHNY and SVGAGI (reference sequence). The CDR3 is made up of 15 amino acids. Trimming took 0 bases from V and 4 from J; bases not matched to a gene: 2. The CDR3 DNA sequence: TGTGCCAGCAGTTACTCGAGGGAGGGCACCGGGGAGCTGTTTTTT. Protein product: CASSYSREGTGELFF.

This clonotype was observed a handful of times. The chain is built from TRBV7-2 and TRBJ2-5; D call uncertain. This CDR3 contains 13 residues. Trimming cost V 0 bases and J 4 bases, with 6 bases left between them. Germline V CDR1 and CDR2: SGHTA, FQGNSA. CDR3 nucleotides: TGTGCCAGCAGCTTAGCAGGGCGAGAGACCCAGTACTTC. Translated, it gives CASSLAGRETQYF.

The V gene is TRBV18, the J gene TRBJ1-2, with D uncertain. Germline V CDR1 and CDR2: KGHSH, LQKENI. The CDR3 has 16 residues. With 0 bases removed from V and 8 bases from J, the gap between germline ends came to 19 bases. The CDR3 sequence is CASSPPRSQLMEGYTF. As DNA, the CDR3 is TGTGCCAGCTCACCACCTCGTTCCCAGCTTATGGAAGGCTACACCTTC.

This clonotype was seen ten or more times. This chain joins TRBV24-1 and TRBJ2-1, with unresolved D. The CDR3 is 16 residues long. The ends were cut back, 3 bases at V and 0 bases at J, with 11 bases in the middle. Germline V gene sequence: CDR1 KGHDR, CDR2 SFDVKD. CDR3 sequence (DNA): TGTGCCACCAGTGATAAGGACGGAGACTCCTACAATGAGCAGTTCTTC. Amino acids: CATSDKDGDSYNEQFF.